The table lists the clone carrying this T cell receptor (beta chain) with a count of one. As handled by the study authors: Reference gene primers were amplified, and this amplification served to estimate nucleated cell counts. The repertoire was sequenced with immunoSEQ multiplex PCR; TCRdb's copy has only in-frame clones and lacks some. The V and J calls and the clone size are those of that table, but D and trimming were determined from the DNA. This sample has approximately 200,000 clones, with 80% to 85% found just once. The data belong to a study of blood T cell repertoires in COVID-19. Turning to the study itself: Acute-phase and convalescent COVID-19 samples originated in the United States, Italy and Spain. T cells, B-cell-depleted T cells, or PBMCs supplied cDNA or gDNA.

This clonotype originated in a woman in her sixties or seventies who had recovered from COVID-19. The sample taken for sequencing was peripheral blood.

The DNA for the CDR3 is TGTGCCAGCTCACCATTGAGCGGGGGGGCTGGGGCCAACGTCCTGACTTTC. Translation gives CASSPLSGGAGANVLTF. The V gene is TRBV18, the J gene TRBJ2-6; the match to TRBD2 covers 10 bases. Germline CDR1 and CDR2: KGHSH and LQKENI. CDR3 length: 17 amino acids. V was clipped by 2 bases and J by 2 bases; unmatched bases: 3.